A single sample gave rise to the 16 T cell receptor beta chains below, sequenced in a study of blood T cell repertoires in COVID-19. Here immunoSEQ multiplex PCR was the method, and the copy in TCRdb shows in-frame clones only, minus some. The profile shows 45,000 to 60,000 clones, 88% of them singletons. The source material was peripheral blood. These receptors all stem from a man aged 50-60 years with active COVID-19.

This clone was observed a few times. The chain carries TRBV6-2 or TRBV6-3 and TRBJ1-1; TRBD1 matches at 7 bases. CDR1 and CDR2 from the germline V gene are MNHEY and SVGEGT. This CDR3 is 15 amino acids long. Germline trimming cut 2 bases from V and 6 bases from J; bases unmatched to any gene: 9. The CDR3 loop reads CASSYPQGVKSEAFF. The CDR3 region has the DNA TGTGCCAGCAGTTACCCCCAGGGGGTAAAATCTGAAGCTTTCTTT.

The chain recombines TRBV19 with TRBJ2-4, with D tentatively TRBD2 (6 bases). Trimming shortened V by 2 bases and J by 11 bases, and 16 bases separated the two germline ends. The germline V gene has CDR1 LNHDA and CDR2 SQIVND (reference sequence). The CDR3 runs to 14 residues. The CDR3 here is CASSIKIGPGVQYF. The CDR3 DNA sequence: TGTGCCAGTAGTATAAAAATAGGGCCGGGAGTTCAGTACTTC.

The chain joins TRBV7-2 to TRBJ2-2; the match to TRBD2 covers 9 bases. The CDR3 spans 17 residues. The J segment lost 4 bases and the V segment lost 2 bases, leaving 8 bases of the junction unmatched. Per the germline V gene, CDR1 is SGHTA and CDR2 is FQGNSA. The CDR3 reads CASSLMGGRAATGELFF. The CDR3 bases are TGTGCCAGCAGCTTAATGGGCGGGAGGGCCGCCACCGGGGAGCTGTTTTTT. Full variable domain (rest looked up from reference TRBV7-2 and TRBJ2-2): GAGVSQSPSNKVTEKGKDVELRCDPISGHTALYWYRQSLGQGLEFLIYFQGNSAPDKSGLPSDRFSAERTGGSVSTLTIQRTQQEDSAVYLCASSLMGGRAATGELFFGEGSRLTVL.

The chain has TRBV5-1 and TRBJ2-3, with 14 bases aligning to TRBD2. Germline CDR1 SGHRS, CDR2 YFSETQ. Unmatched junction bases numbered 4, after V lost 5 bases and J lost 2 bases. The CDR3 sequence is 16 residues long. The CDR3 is CASSQGLAGATDTQYF. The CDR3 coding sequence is TGCGCCAGCAGTCAGGGACTAGCGGGAGCCACAGATACGCAGTATTTT.

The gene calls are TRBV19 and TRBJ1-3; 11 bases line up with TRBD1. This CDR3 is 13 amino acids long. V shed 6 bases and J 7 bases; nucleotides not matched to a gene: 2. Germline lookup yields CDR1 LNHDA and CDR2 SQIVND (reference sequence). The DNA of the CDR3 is TGTGCCAGTAGCCGGGACAGGGGGAACACCATATATTTT. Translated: CASSRDRGNTIYF.

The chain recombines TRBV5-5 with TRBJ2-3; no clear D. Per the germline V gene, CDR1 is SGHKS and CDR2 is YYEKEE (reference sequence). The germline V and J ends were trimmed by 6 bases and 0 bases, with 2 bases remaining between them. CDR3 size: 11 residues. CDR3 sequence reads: CASTSTDTQYF. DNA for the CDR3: TGTGCCAGCACGAGCACAGATACGCAGTATTTT.

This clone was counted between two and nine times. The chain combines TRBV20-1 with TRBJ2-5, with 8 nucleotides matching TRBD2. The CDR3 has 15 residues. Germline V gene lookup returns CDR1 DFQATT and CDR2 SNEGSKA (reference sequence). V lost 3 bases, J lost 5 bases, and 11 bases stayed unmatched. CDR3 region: CSASGPGLGMETQYF. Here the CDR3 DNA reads TGCAGTGCTAGTGGCCCGGGACTAGGGATGGAGACCCAGTACTTC.

This chain's CDR3 is CASSDDDRAYGYTF. The CDR3 nucleotides read TGTGCCAGCAGTGACGACGACAGGGCCTATGGCTACACCTTC. This rearrangement joins TRBV2 to TRBJ1-2, with TRBD1 matching over 7 bases. This CDR3 region has 14 residues. V dropped 3 bases and J dropped 4; count of bases not matched to a gene: 5. The V gene's germline CDR1 is SNHLY and CDR2 FYNNEI.

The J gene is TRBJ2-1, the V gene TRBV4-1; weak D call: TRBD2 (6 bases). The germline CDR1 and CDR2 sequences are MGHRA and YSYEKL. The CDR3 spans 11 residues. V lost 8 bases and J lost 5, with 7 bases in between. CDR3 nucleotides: TGCGCCAGCGGGGGGAACAATGAGCAGTTCTTC. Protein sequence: CASGGNNEQFF.

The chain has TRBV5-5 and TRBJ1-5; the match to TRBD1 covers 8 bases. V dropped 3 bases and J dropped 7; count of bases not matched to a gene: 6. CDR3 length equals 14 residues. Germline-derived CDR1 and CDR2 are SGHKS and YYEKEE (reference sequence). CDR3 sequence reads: CASSWRTGIQPQHF. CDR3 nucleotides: TGTGCCAGCAGCTGGCGGACAGGGATACAGCCCCAGCATTTT.

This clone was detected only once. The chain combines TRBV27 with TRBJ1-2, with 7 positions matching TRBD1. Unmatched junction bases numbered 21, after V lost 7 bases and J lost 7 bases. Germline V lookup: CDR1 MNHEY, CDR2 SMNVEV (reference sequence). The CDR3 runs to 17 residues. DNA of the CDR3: TGTGCCAGCACCCCAGGGCCGGGACAGTGGACTTTTAGTGGCTACACCTTC. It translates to CASTPGPGQWTFSGYTF.

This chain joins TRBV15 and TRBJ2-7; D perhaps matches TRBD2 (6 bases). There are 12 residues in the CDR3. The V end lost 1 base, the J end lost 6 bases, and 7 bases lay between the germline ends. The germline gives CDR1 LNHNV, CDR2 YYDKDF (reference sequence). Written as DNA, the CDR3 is TGTGCCACCAGCAGAGTCGGGAGCGAGCAGTACGTC. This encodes CATSRVGSEQYV.

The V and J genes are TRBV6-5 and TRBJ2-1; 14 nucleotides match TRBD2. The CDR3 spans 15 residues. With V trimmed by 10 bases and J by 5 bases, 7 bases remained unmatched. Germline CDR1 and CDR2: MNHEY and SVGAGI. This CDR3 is CATRGGLAGDNEQFF. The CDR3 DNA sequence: TGTGCCACCCGAGGGGGACTAGCGGGGGACAATGAGCAGTTCTTC.

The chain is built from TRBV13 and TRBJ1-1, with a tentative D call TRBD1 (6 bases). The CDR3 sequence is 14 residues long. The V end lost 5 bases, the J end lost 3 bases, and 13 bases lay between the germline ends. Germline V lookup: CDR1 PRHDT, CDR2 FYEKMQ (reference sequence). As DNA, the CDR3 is TGTGCCAGCAGCATCAGGGGCGCGGACACTGAAGCTTTCTTT. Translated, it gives CASSIRGADTEAFF.

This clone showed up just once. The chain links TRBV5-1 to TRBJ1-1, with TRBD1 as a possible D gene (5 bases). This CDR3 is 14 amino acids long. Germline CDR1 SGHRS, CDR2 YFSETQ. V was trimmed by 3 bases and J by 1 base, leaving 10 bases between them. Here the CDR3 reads CASSSQGGNTEAFF. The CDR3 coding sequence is TGCGCCAGCAGCTCTCAGGGAGGGAACACTGAAGCTTTCTTT.

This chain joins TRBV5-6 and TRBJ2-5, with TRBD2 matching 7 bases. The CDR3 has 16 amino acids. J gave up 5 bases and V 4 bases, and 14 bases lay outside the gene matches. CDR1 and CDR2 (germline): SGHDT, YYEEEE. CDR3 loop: CASSPVGGGPGETQYF. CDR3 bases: TGTGCCAGCAGCCCAGTGGGGGGAGGGCCAGGGGAGACCCAGTACTTC.